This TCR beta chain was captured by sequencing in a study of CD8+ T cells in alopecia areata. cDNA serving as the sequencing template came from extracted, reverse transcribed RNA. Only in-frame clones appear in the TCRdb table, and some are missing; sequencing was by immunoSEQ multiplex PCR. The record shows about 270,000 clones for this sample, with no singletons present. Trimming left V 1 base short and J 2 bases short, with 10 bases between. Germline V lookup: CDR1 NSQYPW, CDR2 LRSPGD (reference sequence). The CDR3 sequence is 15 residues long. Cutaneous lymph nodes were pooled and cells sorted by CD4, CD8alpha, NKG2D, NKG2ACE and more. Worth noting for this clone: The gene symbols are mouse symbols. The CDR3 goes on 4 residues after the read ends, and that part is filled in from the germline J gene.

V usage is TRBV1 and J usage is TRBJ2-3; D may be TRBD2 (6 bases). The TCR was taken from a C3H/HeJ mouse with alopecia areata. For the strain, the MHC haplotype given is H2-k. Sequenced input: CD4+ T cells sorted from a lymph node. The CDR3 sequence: CTCSAGGGVAETLYF. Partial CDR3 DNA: TGCACCTGCAGTGCAGGTGGGGGTGTTGCAGAA.